Shown below are 30 T cell receptor beta chains from a single sample sequenced in a study of shared clonotypes between healthy human individuals. Profiling relied on immunoSEQ multiplex PCR, and the TCRdb table lists in-frame clones only, not all of them. In the table there are hundreds of thousands of clones, 95% to 97% of which are singletons. Only CD45RO-negative cells positively selected for CCR7 counted as naive CD8 cells, so terminally differentiated effector memory CD45RA+ cells were excluded. Sequencing input: naive CD8+ T cells sorted from blood. These receptor sequences come from a woman in her 30s in good health.

V usage is TRBV10-1 and J usage is TRBJ2-1, with TRBD2 matching over 10 bases. This CDR3 has 15 amino acids. The germline V gene encodes CDR1 WNHNN and CDR2 SYGVQD (reference sequence). The V and J ends lost 8 bases and 7 bases, in that order; junction bases with no gene match: 11. The CDR3 DNA is TGCGCCAGCGCTCAAGGGACTAGCGTAATGAATGAGCAGTTCTTC. It codes for CASAQGTSVMNEQFF.

This chain connects TRBV11-2 to TRBJ2-2, with a weak D call TRBD2 (6 bases). There are 18 residues in the CDR3. In germline, CDR1 is SGHAT, CDR2 FQNNGV. Trimming removed 1 base at V and 4 bases at J, with 19 bases between. For the CDR3, the DNA is TGTGCCAGCAGCTTAGCTTTTCCGGGGGAATGGGGCACCGGGGAGCTGTTTTTT. It specifies CASSLAFPGEWGTGELFF.

A remark on this clone: Other DNA variants within this sample encode the same CDR3. This chain connects TRBV27 to TRBJ2-7; no reliable D call. The CDR3 consists of 13 residues. Between the trimmed V and J ends, which lost 0 bases and 2 bases, there was a span of 5 bases. Per the germline V gene, CDR1 is MNHEY and CDR2 is SMNVEV (reference sequence). In nucleotides, the CDR3 is TGTGCCAGCAGTTTATCCCTAACCTACGAGCAGTACTTC. Its translation is CASSLSLTYEQYF.

The chain links TRBV29-1 to TRBJ2-7, with 12 bases fitting TRBD2. The CDR3 is 15 amino acids. Germline V lookup: CDR1 SQVTM, CDR2 ANQGSEA. V was pared by 1 base and J by 2 bases, with 3 bases of the junction left unmatched. CDR3 nucleotide sequence: TGCAGCGTTGAAGGACTAGCGGGAGCCACCTACGAGCAGTACTTC. Its translation: CSVEGLAGATYEQYF.

The CDR3 coding sequence is TGTGCCAGCAGTTTATCACGGGGCGGGAACTACGAGCAGTACTTC. It encodes CASSLSRGGNYEQYF. The genes are TRBV27 and TRBJ2-5; a possible D gene is TRBD2 (6 bases). Near its end, the DNA agrees better with TRBJ2-7, so the J call may be wrong. CDR3 length equals 15 residues. The germline V gene encodes CDR1 MNHEY and CDR2 SMNVEV (reference sequence).

The J gene is TRBJ2-7, the V gene TRBV7-9; D assignment may be TRBD1 or TRBD2 (6 bases each). V was trimmed by 7 bases and J by 6 bases, leaving 13 bases between them. This CDR3 is built from 12 residues. Germline V gene data show CDR1 as SEHNR and CDR2 as FQNEAQ (reference sequence). The DNA for the CDR3 is TGTGCCAGCAAGGGGGGTGGCTCCGAGCAGTACTTC. Its translation is CASKGGGSEQYF.

The count of this clone is one. This chain uses TRBV5-1 with TRBJ2-7, with 9 nucleotides matching TRBD2. Germline CDR1 reads SGHRS; CDR2 reads YFSETQ. Trimming at V came to 4 bases and at J to 2 bases, leaving 10 bases not matched to a gene. This CDR3 contains 16 residues. In nucleotides, the CDR3 is TGCGCCAGCAGCACGGGCCCTAGCGGGACAACCTACGAGCAGTACTTC. This gives the protein CASSTGPSGTTYEQYF.

This clone was recorded only once. This sequence joins TRBV19 and TRBJ1-1; D gene unclear. The CDR3 length is 12 residues. Germline loops: CDR1 LNHDA, CDR2 SQIVND (reference sequence). The V end was cut by 8 bases, the J end by 0 bases, with 7 bases between. CDR3 DNA: TGTGCCAGTTCTTCGATGAACACTGAAGCTTTCTTT. Translating it yields CASSSMNTEAFF.

This chain links TRBV5-6 with TRBJ2-7, with TRBD1 matching 7 bases. The ends lost 3 bases at V and 7 bases at J; junction bases unmatched: 16. The CDR3 is 16 amino acids. The germline CDR1 and CDR2 sequences are SGHDT and YYEEEE. The DNA for the CDR3 is TGTGCCAGCAGCTCACCCGGGACAGAGATAGCTGGAGAGCAGTACTTC. This encodes CASSSPGTEIAGEQYF.

V is TRBV2 and J is TRBJ2-3; no clear D gene. CDR1 is SNHLY, CDR2 FYNNEI, per germline. The CDR3 sequence is 15 residues long. Trimming pared 1 base from V and 0 bases from J, leaving 8 bases between. CDR3 sequence: CASSEVGASTDTQYF. The DNA for the CDR3 is TGTGCCAGCAGTGAAGTAGGCGCTAGCACAGATACGCAGTATTTT.

V is TRBV6-5 and J is TRBJ2-1; TRBD2 aligns across 10 bases. The J segment lost 0 bases and the V segment lost 4 bases, leaving 0 bases of the junction unmatched. Germline V gene sequence: CDR1 MNHEY, CDR2 SVGAGI. The CDR3 runs to 15 residues. The CDR3 DNA is TGTGCCAGCAGTTCTAGCGGGAGCTCCTACAATGAGCAGTTCTTC. Protein: CASSSSGSSYNEQFF.

This chain uses TRBV11-2 with TRBJ2-3, with D perhaps matching TRBD1 or TRBD2 (5 bases each). Trimming removed 2 bases at V and 5 bases at J, with 11 bases between. CDR3 length equals 14 residues. Germline V gene data show CDR1 as SGHAT and CDR2 as FQNNGV. The CDR3 spells CASSLWTQGDTQYF. The CDR3 DNA sequence: TGTGCCAGCAGCTTATGGACTCAGGGAGATACGCAGTATTTT. Drawing the rest from reference TRBV11-2 and TRBJ2-3, the complete variable domain is EAGVAQSPRYKIIEKRQSVAFWCNPISGHATLYWYQQILGQGPKLLIQFQNNGVVDDSQLPKDRFSAERLKGVDSTLKIQPAKLEDSAVYLCASSLWTQGDTQYFGPGTRLTVL.

The J gene is TRBJ2-3, the V gene TRBV6-5, with D perhaps matching TRBD2 (5 bases). The CDR3 consists of 14 residues. V lost 8 bases, J lost 2 bases, and 14 bases lay in between. Looked up from germline, CDR1 is MNHEY and CDR2 is SVGAGI. The chain's CDR3 is CASAPGGLTDTQYF. The CDR3 DNA sequence: TGTGCCAGCGCCCCCGGAGGTCTCACAGATACGCAGTATTTT.

The V gene is TRBV4-2, the J gene TRBJ1-5; unclear D gene. There are 12 residues in the CDR3. Germline CDR1 and CDR2: LGHNA and YNFKEQ. V lost 3 bases, J lost 6 bases, and 6 bases lay in between. CDR3 protein: CASSQDGQPQHF. The CDR3 bases are TGTGCCAGCAGCCAGGATGGTCAGCCCCAGCATTTT.

The J gene is TRBJ2-5, the V gene TRBV27; TRBD2 is a possible D gene (6 bases). The germline V gene encodes CDR1 MNHEY and CDR2 SMNVEV (reference sequence). V dropped 5 bases and J dropped 1 base, with 8 bases sitting between them. The CDR3 is 13 amino acids. The CDR3 region has the DNA TGTGCCAGCAGTGGGGGGTCCCAAGAGACCCAGTACTTC. Encoded protein: CASSGGSQETQYF.

The V and J genes are TRBV2 and TRBJ1-1, with TRBD1 identical over 11 bases. Germline trimming cut 6 bases from V and 5 bases from J; bases unmatched to any gene: 11. This CDR3 is 16 amino acids long. Germline V gives CDR1 SNHLY, CDR2 FYNNEI. This chain's CDR3 is CASRDEDRGRVTEAFF. DNA for the CDR3: TGTGCCAGCAGAGACGAGGACAGGGGGCGTGTAACTGAAGCTTTCTTT.

The genes are TRBV4-1 and TRBJ1-1; D perhaps matches TRBD1 (6 bases). The germline gives CDR1 MGHRA, CDR2 YSYEKL. V lost 1 base and J lost 1, with 10 bases in between. The CDR3 is 15 residues long. The CDR3 coding sequence is TGCGCCAGCAGCCAAGTGACCAGGGGGAACACTGAAGCTTTCTTT. Protein: CASSQVTRGNTEAFF.

The V and J genes are TRBV27 and TRBJ2-3; 12 nucleotides line up with TRBD2. V shed 8 bases, J shed 4 bases, and the junction held 7 bases outside the gene matches. CDR1 and CDR2 (germline): MNHEY, SMNVEV (reference sequence). The CDR3 contains 15 residues. CDR3 loop: CASRELAGGPDTQYF. CDR3 nucleotide sequence: TGTGCCAGCCGAGAACTAGCGGGAGGCCCAGATACGCAGTATTTT.

The CDR3 sequence: CASSQGQSSTDTQYF. In DNA, the CDR3 is TGTGCCAGCAGCCAAGGGCAGTCTAGCACAGATACGCAGTATTTT. V gene TRBV4-2 combines with J gene TRBJ2-3; no definite D call. Between the trimmed V and J ends, which lost 1 base and 0 bases, there was a span of 8 bases. The CDR3 loop spans 15 amino acids. In germline, CDR1 is LGHNA, CDR2 YNFKEQ.

V usage is TRBV14 and J usage is TRBJ2-7, with D perhaps TRBD1 or TRBD2 (5 bases each). This CDR3 contains 16 residues. CDR1 is SGHDN, CDR2 FVKESK, per germline. The ends were cut back, 4 bases at V and 2 bases at J, with 18 bases in the middle. CDR3 coding DNA: TGTGCCAGCAGCCCAGGGCTAGAGAGGGTAGCCTACGAGCAGTACTTC. It specifies CASSPGLERVAYEQYF.

The genes are TRBV19 and TRBJ2-1, with 8 bases fitting TRBD2. Germline-derived CDR1 and CDR2 are LNHDA and SQIVND (reference sequence). Trimming cost V 7 bases and J 4 bases; bases outside gene matches: 9. The CDR3 totals 15 residues. CDR3 residues: CASTPEVAGYNEQFF. CDR3 DNA sequence: TGTGCCAGTACCCCGGAGGTAGCGGGGTACAATGAGCAGTTCTTC.

CDR3 residues: CASSLGFYEQFF. The CDR3 DNA sequence: TGTGCCAGCAGCTTAGGGTTCTATGAGCAGTTCTTC. V is TRBV7-9 and J is TRBJ2-1; D is unresolved. Germline-derived CDR1 and CDR2 are SEHNR and FQNEAQ (reference sequence). This CDR3 spans 12 amino acids. The ends were cut back, 1 base at V and 8 bases at J, with 6 bases in the middle.

The rearrangement joins TRBV27 to TRBJ1-4; TRBD1 is a possible D gene (6 bases). Trimming stripped 3 bases from V and 2 bases from J, with 7 bases between. The germline CDR1 and CDR2 sequences are MNHEY and SMNVEV (reference sequence). The CDR3 extends over 14 amino acids. The CDR3 DNA reads as TGTGCCAGCAGTTTTGGGGGCACTAATGAAAAACTGTTTTTT. Translating it yields CASSFGGTNEKLFF.

The gene calls are TRBV7-8 and TRBJ1-2; the D is unclear. Germline CDR1 is SGHVS and CDR2 is FQNEAQ. The CDR3 spans 14 residues. V lost 3 bases, J lost 5 bases, and 13 bases lay in between. The CDR3 DNA reads TGTGCCAGCAGCTTTTTTGGTCGGGAGTATGGCTACACCTTC. This gives the protein CASSFFGREYGYTF.

Concerning this clone itself: A read error may account for a junction end that differs from germline. The rearrangement joins TRBV2 to TRBJ2-7; D not certain. The CDR3 loop spans 11 amino acids. Germline CDR1 reads SNHLY; CDR2 reads FYNNEI. The CDR3, as DNA: TGTGCCAGCAGTGGCCCTTACGAGCAGTGCTTC. This gives the protein CASSGPYEQCF.

This clone was observed a single time. The V and J genes are TRBV15 and TRBJ2-5, with 8 positions matching TRBD2. This CDR3 has 13 residues. V lost 5 bases, J lost 3 bases, and 2 bases stayed unmatched. CDR1 and CDR2 from the germline V gene are LNHNV and YYDKDF (reference sequence). This CDR3 is CATSRSGKETQYF. The CDR3 nucleotides are TGTGCCACCAGCCGTAGCGGGAAAGAGACCCAGTACTTC.

This chain connects TRBV13 to TRBJ2-3; no reliable D call. The ends were cut back, 5 bases at V and 3 bases at J, with 6 bases in the middle. This CDR3 region has 12 residues. The germline gives CDR1 PRHDT, CDR2 FYEKMQ (reference sequence). CDR3 sequence: CASSDGTDTQYF. CDR3 nucleotides: TGTGCCAGCAGCGACGGAACAGATACGCAGTATTTT.

The chain is built from TRBV5-7 and TRBJ2-7, with no clear D. TRBV5-7 qualifies as an ORF whose function is uncertain. V was pared by 4 bases and J by 2 bases, with 22 bases between. CDR3 length: 17 amino acids. Written as DNA, the CDR3 is TGTGCCAGCAGCCCTGCGACCTCCTCCGGATACACCTACGAGCAGTACTTC. Encoded protein: CASSPATSSGYTYEQYF.

This clone has a single count. V is TRBV6-6 and J is TRBJ2-7; D not certain. The CDR3 loop spans 12 amino acids. Germline V gives CDR1 MNHNY, CDR2 SVGAGI (reference sequence). V lost 7 bases, J lost 1 base, and 8 bases lay in between. DNA of the CDR3: TGTGCCAGCACGGCCGGTTCCTACGAGCAGTACTTC. It codes for CASTAGSYEQYF.

The CDR3 sequence is CARPGFYEQYF. In DNA, the CDR3 is TGTGCCAGGCCGGGATTTTACGAGCAGTACTTC. The chain carries TRBV6-4 and TRBJ2-7; the D gene is possibly TRBD2 (5 bases). The germline CDR1 and CDR2 sequences are MRHNA and SNTAGT. Trimming shortened V by 9 bases and J by 4 bases, and 10 bases separated the two germline ends. The CDR3 runs 11 residues.